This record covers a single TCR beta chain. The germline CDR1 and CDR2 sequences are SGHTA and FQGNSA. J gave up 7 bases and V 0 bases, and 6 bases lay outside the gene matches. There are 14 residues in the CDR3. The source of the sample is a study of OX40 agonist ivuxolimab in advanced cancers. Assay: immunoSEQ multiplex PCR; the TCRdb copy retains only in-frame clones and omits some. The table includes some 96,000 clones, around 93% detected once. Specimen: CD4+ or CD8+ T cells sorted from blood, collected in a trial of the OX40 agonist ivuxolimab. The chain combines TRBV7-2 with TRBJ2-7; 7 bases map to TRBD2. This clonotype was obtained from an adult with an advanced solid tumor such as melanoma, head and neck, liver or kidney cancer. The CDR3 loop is CASSLAGGPFEQYF. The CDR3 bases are TGTGCCAGCAGCTTAGCGGGAGGGCCCTTTGAGCAGTACTTC.